The text below deals with one TCR beta chain. The V end was cut by 3 bases, the J end by 5 bases, with 7 bases between. Germline CDR1 is SGHNT and CDR2 is YENEEA. The CDR3 runs 12 residues. This entry belongs to a study of blood T cell repertoires in COVID-19. About the study: Material from acute and convalescent COVID-19 was sourced from the United States, Italy and Spain. The cDNA or gDNA used as material had been derived from T cells, B-cell-depleted T cells, or PBMCs.

In the original workflow: Cell counts per sample came from amplifying reference gene primers. TCRdb keeps only in-frame clones here, not all; method: immunoSEQ multiplex PCR. V and J calls and clone size come straight from that table; D and trimming were deduced from the DNA. The table records some 200,000 clones, more than 65% of them present only once. The rearrangement links TRBV11-3 to TRBJ1-2; D call uncertain. This clonotype originated in a woman aged 55-69 years with acute or convalescent COVID-19. The specimen sequenced was peripheral blood. CDR3 sequence (DNA): TGTGCCAGCAGCTTGAACGGGTATGGCTACACCTTC. Translation: CASSLNGYGYTF.